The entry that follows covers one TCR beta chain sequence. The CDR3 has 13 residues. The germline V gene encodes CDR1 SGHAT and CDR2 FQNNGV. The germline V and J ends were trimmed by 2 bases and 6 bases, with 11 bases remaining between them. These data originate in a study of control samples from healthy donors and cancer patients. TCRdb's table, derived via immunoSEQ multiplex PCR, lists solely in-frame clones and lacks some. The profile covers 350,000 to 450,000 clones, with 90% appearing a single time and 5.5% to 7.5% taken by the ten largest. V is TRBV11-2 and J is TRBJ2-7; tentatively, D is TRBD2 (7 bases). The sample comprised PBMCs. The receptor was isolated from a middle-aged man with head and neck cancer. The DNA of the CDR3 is TGTGCCAGCAGCTTAAGGCGGGGGCCCGAGCAGTACTTC. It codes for CASSLRRGPEQYF.